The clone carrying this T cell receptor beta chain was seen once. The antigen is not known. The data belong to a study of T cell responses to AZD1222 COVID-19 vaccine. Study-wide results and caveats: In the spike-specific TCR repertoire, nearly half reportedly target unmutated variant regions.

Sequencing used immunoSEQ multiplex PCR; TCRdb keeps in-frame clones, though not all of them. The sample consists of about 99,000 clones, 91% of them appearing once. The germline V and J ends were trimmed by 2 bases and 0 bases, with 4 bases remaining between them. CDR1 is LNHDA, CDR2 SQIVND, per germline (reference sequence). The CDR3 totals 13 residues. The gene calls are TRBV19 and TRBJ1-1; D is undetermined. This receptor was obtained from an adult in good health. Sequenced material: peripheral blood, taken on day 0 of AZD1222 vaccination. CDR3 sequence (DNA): TGTGCCAGTAGTATAAGACTGAACACTGAAGCTTTCTTT. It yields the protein CASSIRLNTEAFF.